These 25 T cell receptor beta chains originate from one sample sequenced in a study of blood T cell repertoires in COVID-19. Clones were read by immunoSEQ multiplex PCR, and TCRdb kept only the in-frame ones, dropping some. In the table there are 100,000 to 150,000 clones, roughly four fifths of which are singletons. Sequencing input: peripheral blood. The source is a human donor in a cohort sampled during active COVID-19.

This sequence joins TRBV7-9 and TRBJ1-1; D is uncertain. Trimming removed 5 bases at V and 2 bases at J, with 9 bases between. This CDR3 contains 13 residues. Germline-derived CDR1 and CDR2 are SEHNR and FQNEAQ (reference sequence). The CDR3 DNA is TGTGCCAGCAGCCAAACATCCAACACTGAAGCTTTCTTT. It is translated as CASSQTSNTEAFF.

This sequence joins TRBV4-1 and TRBJ1-2; 7 positions match TRBD1. This CDR3 region has 14 residues. In germline, CDR1 is MGHRA, CDR2 YSYEKL. J was trimmed by 3 bases and V by 6 bases; bases with no gene match: 7. The CDR3 is CASRNVGGDYGYTF. The DNA of the CDR3 is TGCGCCAGCAGGAACGTAGGGGGCGACTATGGCTACACCTTC.

J is TRBJ2-7 and V is TRBV6-5; TRBD1 matches at 8 bases. CDR3 size: 14 residues. The germline gives CDR1 MNHEY, CDR2 SVGAGI. The ends lost 0 bases at V and 5 bases at J; junction bases unmatched: 3. The CDR3: CASSYSAGGDEQYF. In DNA, the CDR3 is TGTGCCAGCAGTTACTCGGCAGGGGGCGACGAGCAGTACTTC.

Points on this clone: This same CDR3 is encoded by further DNA sequences in the sample. CDR3 residues: CASSLAGVPYEQYF. The CDR3 DNA is TGTGCCAGCAGCTTGGCCGGGGTCCCCTACGAGCAGTACTTC. The rearrangement links TRBV5-6 to TRBJ2-7; a possible D gene is TRBD2 (5 bases). The CDR3 totals 14 residues. CDR1 is SGHDT, CDR2 YYEEEE, per germline. V lost 0 bases, J lost 2 bases, and 9 bases lay in between. Full variable domain (rest looked up from reference TRBV5-6 and TRBJ2-7): DAGVTQSPTHLIKTRGQQVTLRCSPKSGHDTVSWYQQALGQGPQFIFQYYEEEERQRGNFPDRFSGHQFPNYSSELNVNALLLGDSALYLCASSLAGVPYEQYFGPGTRLTVT.

This clone appeared a few times. The rearrangement joins TRBV6-1 to TRBJ1-1; 7 nucleotides agree with TRBD1. After removal of 4 bases from V and 7 bases from J, the junction contained 15 bases not matched to a gene. The CDR3 loop spans 16 amino acids. Germline-derived CDR1 and CDR2 are MNHNS and SASEGT. CDR3 protein: CASSARDSFWKDEAFF. CDR3 DNA sequence: TGTGCCAGCAGTGCCCGGGACAGCTTTTGGAAGGATGAAGCTTTCTTT.

The chain has TRBV23-1 and TRBJ2-7; D is undetermined. TRBV23-1 is known as an ORF, though its function is uncertain. This CDR3 comprises 13 residues. Trimming took off 7 bases at V and 4 bases at J, with 14 bases between the two ends. The CDR3 is CASTRPTIYEQYF. The DNA for the CDR3 is TGCGCCAGCACCCGACCCACTATATACGAGCAGTACTTC.

The chain recombines TRBV4-3 with TRBJ1-3, with D perhaps TRBD1 (5 bases). Trimming shortened V by 0 bases and J by 3 bases, and 9 bases separated the two germline ends. The germline V gene encodes CDR1 LGHNA and CDR2 YSLEER. The CDR3 has 15 residues. CDR3 DNA: TGCGCCAGCAGCCAAGATCCGGGGGTTGGAAACACCATATATTTT. Protein sequence: CASSQDPGVGNTIYF.

This chain connects TRBV5-1 to TRBJ2-5; 7 bases fit TRBD1. CDR1 is SGHRS, CDR2 YFSETQ, per germline. Trimming took 4 bases from V and 5 from J; bases not matched to a gene: 5. The CDR3 is 13 amino acids. The CDR3 loop reads CASSRDRAETQYF. CDR3 coding DNA: TGCGCCAGCAGCCGTGACAGGGCGGAGACCCAGTACTTC.

This chain joins TRBV7-2 and TRBJ2-3; no clear D gene. V lost 5 bases to trimming and J lost 3 bases, with 6 bases between them. The CDR3 runs 12 residues. Germline assignment: CDR1 SGHTA and CDR2 FQGNSA. In DNA form, the CDR3 reads TGTGCCAGCAGCCAATCAACAGATACGCAGTATTTT. Its protein product is CASSQSTDTQYF. The variable domain in full, with the rest retrieved from reference TRBV7-2 and TRBJ2-3, is GAGVSQSPSNKVTEKGKDVELRCDPISGHTALYWYRQSLGQGLEFLIYFQGNSAPDKSGLPSDRFSAERTGGSVSTLTIQRTQQEDSAVYLCASSQSTDTQYFGPGTRLTVL.

This chain uses TRBV5-1 with TRBJ2-2; TRBD2 aligns across 8 bases. Germline lookup yields CDR1 SGHRS and CDR2 YFSETQ. Trimming removed 3 bases from V and 1 base from J; junction bases left unmatched: 5. This CDR3 has 16 residues. Here the CDR3 reads CASSSLAGKNTGELFF. CDR3 coding DNA: TGCGCCAGCAGCTCCTTAGCGGGGAAGAACACCGGGGAGCTGTTTTTT.

The chain carries TRBV28 and TRBJ2-7, with TRBD1 matching 8 bases. V lost 6 bases and J lost 4; bases outside the gene matches: 11. The CDR3 runs to 15 residues. Germline CDR1 and CDR2: MDHEN and SYDVKM. For the CDR3, the DNA is TGTGCCAGCAGCTCTCCGGACAGGGTAGGGTACGAGCAGTACTTC. Protein product: CASSSPDRVGYEQYF.

This clone was seen only a few times. The V call is TRBV7-2, the J call TRBJ2-2; 9 nucleotides match TRBD1. CDR1 SGHTA and CDR2 FQGNSA come from the germline V gene. The V and J ends lost 7 bases and 0 bases, in that order; junction bases with no gene match: 6. The length of the CDR3 is 16 residues. The CDR3 DNA reads TGTGCCAGCACGGGACAGGGCTTAACGAACACCGGGGAGCTGTTTTTT. Translating gives CASTGQGLTNTGELFF. Full variable domain (remainder filled in from reference TRBV7-2 and TRBJ2-2): GAGVSQSPSNKVTEKGKDVELRCDPISGHTALYWYRQSLGQGLEFLIYFQGNSAPDKSGLPSDRFSAERTGGSVSTLTIQRTQQEDSAVYLCASTGQGLTNTGELFFGEGSRLTVL.

This chain uses TRBV19 with TRBJ1-1; 9 bases match TRBD1. V shed 4 bases and J 2 bases; nucleotides not matched to a gene: 5. This CDR3 contains 15 residues. Germline lookup yields CDR1 LNHDA and CDR2 SQIVND (reference sequence). CDR3 region: CASSSRQGGNTEAFF. The DNA of the CDR3 is TGTGCCAGTAGTAGTAGACAGGGGGGAAACACTGAAGCTTTCTTT. Using reference TRBV19 and TRBJ1-1 for the parts outside the CDR3, the full variable domain is DGGITQSPKYLFRKEGQNVTLSCEQNLNHDAMYWYRQDPGQGLRLIYYSQIVNDFQKGDIAEGYSVSREKKESFPLTVTSAQKNPTAFYLCASSSRQGGNTEAFFGQGTRLTVV.

This clone appeared once. The rearrangement joins TRBV4-2 to TRBJ1-1; D unclear. The CDR3 totals 15 residues. CDR1 is LGHNA, CDR2 YNFKEQ, per germline. V gave up 0 bases and J gave up 3 bases, with 11 bases separating them. In DNA, the CDR3 is TGTGCCAGCAGCCAAGATGAATGGTTAGACACTGAAGCTTTCTTT. Translation gives CASSQDEWLDTEAFF.

This clone was found a few times. The chain combines TRBV7-2 with TRBJ1-1, with TRBD1 matching over 9 bases. This CDR3 region has 15 residues. V trimming: 5 bases; J trimming: 6 bases; junction bases outside the gene matches: 10. Germline CDR1 SGHTA, CDR2 FQGNSA. In DNA, the CDR3 is TGTGCCAGCAGCACCCGACAGGGGGGAGGGTCTGAAGCTTTCTTT. Protein: CASSTRQGGGSEAFF.

J is TRBJ2-7 and V is TRBV7-9; TRBD1 matches at 10 bases. CDR3 length equals 14 residues. The ends lost 4 bases at V and 6 bases at J; junction bases unmatched: 6. CDR1 SEHNR and CDR2 FQNEAQ come from the germline V gene (reference sequence). The CDR3 protein is CASSSPGQGGEQYF. For the CDR3, the DNA is TGTGCCAGCAGCTCCCCCGGACAGGGGGGCGAGCAGTACTTC.

This clone has a single count. The J gene is TRBJ1-2, the V gene TRBV5-4; TRBD1 matches at 12 bases. The germline CDR1 and CDR2 sequences are SGHNT and YYREEE (reference sequence). This CDR3 has 14 amino acids. The junction had 3 bases not matched to a gene; V was cut back by 3 bases and J by 6 bases. CDR3 region: CASSWGQGADGYTF. The CDR3, as DNA: TGTGCCAGCAGCTGGGGACAGGGGGCGGATGGCTACACCTTC.

This chain links TRBV5-1 with TRBJ2-7, with 9 bases aligning to TRBD1. Per germline, CDR1 SGHRS and CDR2 YFSETQ. The CDR3 has 16 residues. J lost 5 bases, V lost 0 bases, and 9 bases had no gene match. This chain's CDR3 is CASSLGPGTGSNEQYF. The DNA of the CDR3 is TGCGCCAGCAGCTTGGGGCCCGGGACAGGGAGCAACGAGCAGTACTTC.

The chain employs TRBV3-1 (or the pseudogene TRBV3-2) and TRBJ1-3, with 10 nucleotides matching TRBD1. The CDR3 runs 14 residues. With 6 bases clipped from V and 7 bases from J, the junction kept 6 bases outside the gene matches. Germline loops: CDR1 LGHDT, CDR2 YNNKEL (reference sequence). This CDR3 is CASRRQGATNTIYF. The CDR3 DNA follows: TGTGCCAGCAGGAGACAGGGGGCAACGAACACCATATATTTT.

The chain uses TRBV25-1 and TRBJ2-7; TRBD2 aligns across 7 bases. This CDR3 has 14 amino acids. Per the germline V gene, CDR1 is MGHDK and CDR2 is SYGVNS. Trimming at V came to 2 bases and at J to 2 bases, leaving 3 bases not matched to a gene. The chain's CDR3 is CASSEGLAAYEQYF. The CDR3 DNA reads TGTGCCAGCAGTGAAGGGCTAGCGGCCTACGAGCAGTACTTC.

V and J are TRBV5-1 and TRBJ1-2; no clear D gene. This CDR3 contains 15 residues. Trimming removed 3 bases at V and 0 bases at J, with 12 bases between. CDR1 is SGHRS, CDR2 YFSETQ, per germline. CDR3 loop: CASSSRQSSNYGYTF. CDR3 sequence (DNA): TGCGCCAGCAGCTCCCGTCAGTCTTCTAACTATGGCTACACCTTC.

The chain recombines TRBV2 with TRBJ1-4, with D tentatively TRBD1 (6 bases). The CDR3 totals 17 residues. Germline V gives CDR1 SNHLY, CDR2 FYNNEI. The V end lost 2 bases, the J end lost 3 bases, and 16 bases lay between the germline ends. CDR3: CASSEFATGRANEKLFF. In nucleotides, the CDR3 is TGTGCCAGCAGTGAATTCGCAACAGGGAGGGCTAATGAAAAACTGTTTTTT.

The rearrangement uses TRBV6-2 or TRBV6-3 and TRBJ2-2, with 9 nucleotides matching TRBD1. The CDR3 consists of 14 residues. Trimming took 2 bases from V and 6 from J; bases not matched to a gene: 1. The germline V gene encodes CDR1 MNHEY and CDR2 SVGEGT. The DNA of the CDR3 is TGTGCCAGCAGTTACAGGACAGGGGCCGGGGAGCTGTTTTTT. Amino acids: CASSYRTGAGELFF.

The V gene is TRBV4-3, the J gene TRBJ1-1, with 10 bases fitting TRBD1. The germline gives CDR1 LGHNA, CDR2 YSLEER. Trimming removed 3 bases from V and 8 bases from J; junction bases left unmatched: 9. The CDR3 contains 15 residues. CDR3 protein: CASSQAGTGVGEAFF. CDR3 nucleotide sequence: TGCGCCAGCAGCCAGGCCGGGACAGGGGTTGGGGAAGCTTTCTTT.

V usage is TRBV3-1 (or the pseudogene TRBV3-2) and J usage is TRBJ1-2; a weak D match, TRBD1 (5 bases). Germline CDR1 reads LGHDT; CDR2 reads YNNKEL (reference sequence). V was pared by 1 base and J by 4 bases, with 10 bases between. The CDR3 loop spans 14 amino acids. This CDR3 reads CASSQAGGIYGYTF. The DNA of the CDR3 is TGTGCCAGCAGCCAAGCGGGGGGAATCTATGGCTACACCTTC.